This TCR beta chain appears in the sequencing data of a study of cytotoxic CD8 clonotypes in ibrutinib-treated CLL. At the level of the study: Productive templates per sample averaged roughly 230,000; productive rearrangements, about 89,000.

A 1 in 200,000 to 1 in 1 million T cell depth was the sequencing target. Clones were sequenced by immunoSEQ multiplex PCR, and TCRdb holds only the in-frame ones, with some missing. The sample records roughly 51,000 clones, around half being singletons. Specimen: PBMCs, collected after 12 months of ibrutinib treatment. The source of this sequence is a human donor with chronic lymphocytic leukemia.

Written as DNA, the CDR3 is TGTGCCAGCAGCTATTTTACGAAAGGACAACCTGGTGATCAGCCCCAGCATTTT. This codes for CASSYFTKGQPGDQPQHF. This chain links TRBV5-6 with TRBJ1-5; D is possibly TRBD1 (5 bases). The CDR3 length is 18 residues. Germline assignment: CDR1 SGHDT and CDR2 YYEEEE. The V gene lost 3 bases and the J gene lost 5 bases, with 24 bases spanning the gap.